This TCR beta chain was captured in a study of T cell responses to AZD1222 COVID-19 vaccine. Method: immunoSEQ multiplex PCR; TCRdb's copy keeps in-frame clones and lacks some. The sample holds approximately 180,000 clones, around nine tenths seen once. Per the germline V gene, CDR1 is LNHDA and CDR2 is SQIVND (reference sequence). V gave up 3 bases and J gave up 4 bases; unmatched junction bases: 1. The length of the CDR3 is 15 residues. This specimen was peripheral blood, taken on day 0 of AZD1222 vaccination. The receptor comes from an adult in good health. The J gene is TRBJ2-1, the V gene TRBV19, with 12 bases lining up with TRBD2. The CDR3, as DNA: TGTGCCAGTAGTATGACTAGCGGGAGATACAATGAGCAGTTCTTC. As protein: CASSMTSGRYNEQFF.